A selection of T cell receptor beta chains follows, all from one sample in a study of OX40 agonist ivuxolimab in advanced cancers. Using immunoSEQ multiplex PCR, the repertoire was profiled, and TCRdb retains in-frame clones only, with some absent. The profile shows some 62,000 clones, 91% of them singletons. The sample in question was CD4+ or CD8+ T cells sorted from blood, obtained in a trial of the OX40 agonist ivuxolimab. The receptors derive from an adult with an advanced solid tumor such as melanoma, head and neck, liver or kidney cancer. Both conserved end residues are part of each CDR3. Only part of the rows carry a size: once, few, many, or a class if the clone is expanded.

j_call	v_call	clone_size	cdr3_aa
TRBJ2-3	TRBV4-1	NA	CASSQGRGRGTDTQYF
TRBJ2-1	TRBV7-9	NA	CASSIPLGSRNEQFF
TRBJ1-5	TRBV5-6	NA	CASSFGGQPQHF
TRBJ2-1	TRBV7-9	NA	CASSSDGLSSYNEQFF
TRBJ2-3	TRBV28	once	CASSAGTSGRTDTQYF
TRBJ1-5	TRBV28	NA	CASSAGTGTRPQHF
TRBJ2-2	TRBV6-1	NA	CASSGQGPGTGELFF
TRBJ2-1	TRBV5-1	NA	CASSLVVAGGYNEQFF
TRBJ1-1	TRBV12-5	once	CASGSGTSGTEAFF
TRBJ2-3	TRBV18	once	CASSPPTGGGTDTQYF
TRBJ1-5	TRBV7-8	NA	CASSLADGTQHF
TRBJ2-1	TRBV7-2	NA	CASSLEGAGAPREQFF
TRBJ2-5	TRBV7-2	NA	CASSSETARETQYF
TRBJ2-3	TRBV2	NA	CASFGFDTQYF
TRBJ2-7	TRBV18	NA	CASSPSAAYEQYF
TRBJ2-7	TRBV5-1	NA	CASSFGTGFYEQYF